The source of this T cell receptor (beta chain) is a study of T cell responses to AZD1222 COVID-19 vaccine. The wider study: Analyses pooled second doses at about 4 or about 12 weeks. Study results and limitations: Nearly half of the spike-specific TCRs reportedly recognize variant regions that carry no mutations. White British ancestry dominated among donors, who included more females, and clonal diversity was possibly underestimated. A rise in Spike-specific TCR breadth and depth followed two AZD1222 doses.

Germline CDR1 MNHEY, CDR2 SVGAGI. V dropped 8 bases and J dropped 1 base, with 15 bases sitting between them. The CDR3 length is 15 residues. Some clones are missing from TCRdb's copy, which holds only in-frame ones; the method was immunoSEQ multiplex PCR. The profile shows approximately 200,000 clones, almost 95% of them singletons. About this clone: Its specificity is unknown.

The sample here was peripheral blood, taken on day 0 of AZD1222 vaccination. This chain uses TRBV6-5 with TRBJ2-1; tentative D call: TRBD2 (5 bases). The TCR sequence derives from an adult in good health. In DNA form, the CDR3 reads TGTGCCAGCGCAGTCGACGGACTTTCCTACAATGAGCAGTTCTTC. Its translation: CASAVDGLSYNEQFF.